Presented here are 25 T cell receptor beta chains from one specimen sequenced in a study of T cell responses to AZD1222 COVID-19 vaccine. Here immunoSEQ multiplex PCR was the method, and the copy in TCRdb shows in-frame clones only, minus some. The repertoire holds about 150,000 clones, with about 89% as singletons. The source was peripheral blood, collected on day 0 of MenACWY control vaccination. These receptors all stem from an adult in good health.

The genes are TRBV10-3 and TRBJ1-5; TRBD1 agrees at 7 bases. J gave up 0 bases and V 5 bases, and 7 bases lay outside the gene matches. Germline assignment: CDR1 ENHRY and CDR2 SYGVKD. The CDR3 extends over 16 amino acids. CDR3 DNA sequence: TGTGCCATCAGTAGTGGGACAGAGATTAGCAATCAGCCCCAGCATTTT. Protein: CAISSGTEISNQPQHF.

The gene calls are TRBV29-1 and TRBJ2-5; D is perhaps TRBD1 or TRBD2 (5 bases each). Trimming left V 6 bases short and J 1 base short, with 12 bases between. Per germline, CDR1 SQVTM and CDR2 ANQGSEA. The length of the CDR3 is 13 residues. The CDR3 reads CSVRDGSQETQYF. The DNA for the CDR3 is TGCAGCGTCCGGGACGGGTCCCAAGAGACCCAGTACTTC.

The CDR3, as DNA: TGTGCCTGGGAGGGATTACAGGGTCTCGAGCAGTACTTC. Translated: CAWEGLQGLEQYF. This rearrangement joins TRBV30 to TRBJ2-7; weak D call: TRBD1 (6 bases). There are 13 residues in the CDR3. Germline assignment: CDR1 GTSNPN and CDR2 SVGIG (reference sequence). Trimming removed 5 bases at V and 6 bases at J, with 17 bases between.

The J gene is TRBJ1-5, the V gene TRBV4-1, with D unresolved. Between the trimmed V and J ends, which lost 1 base and 5 bases, there was a span of 12 bases. Germline V gives CDR1 MGHRA, CDR2 YSYEKL. The CDR3 contains 15 residues. This CDR3 is CASSQAPDPYQPQHF. DNA for the CDR3: TGCGCCAGCAGCCAAGCCCCAGACCCATATCAGCCCCAGCATTTT.

In this sample, this clone turned up once. V is TRBV4-1 and J is TRBJ1-5; TRBD1 might be the D (5 bases). Trimming took 8 bases from V and 0 from J, leaving 14 bases between them. Per germline, CDR1 MGHRA and CDR2 YSYEKL. There are 15 residues in the CDR3. The CDR3 DNA is TGCGCCAGCCAAGACAGACCTTATAGCAATCAGCCCCAGCATTTT. It specifies CASQDRPYSNQPQHF.

The V call is TRBV9, the J call TRBJ1-5, with TRBD1 identical over 7 bases. J was trimmed by 3 bases and V by 4 bases; bases with no gene match: 7. The CDR3 contains 15 residues. Germline V lookup: CDR1 SGDLS, CDR2 YYNGEE. CDR3 region: CASSPGGQYNQPQHF. CDR3 coding DNA: TGTGCCAGCAGCCCAGGGGGACAATACAATCAGCCCCAGCATTTT.

The chain uses TRBV10-2 and TRBJ2-3; D is ambiguous. Trimming removed 9 bases from V and 1 base from J, with 20 bases in between. This CDR3 comprises 16 residues. Germline CDR1 and CDR2: WSHSY and SAAADI. CDR3 region: CASAPYDNFGTDTQYF. The CDR3 DNA is TGCGCCAGTGCACCGTATGATAATTTTGGCACAGATACGCAGTATTTT.

CDR3 nucleotides: TGTGCCAGCAGTTTAGGAGACCCTTATGGCTACACCTTC. This translates into CASSLGDPYGYTF. This chain joins TRBV12-3 or TRBV12-4 and TRBJ1-2, with D unclear. The CDR3 covers 13 residues. V was cut by 1 base and J by 5 bases, with 8 bases left in between.

This clone was seen a few times. This rearrangement joins TRBV7-9 to TRBJ1-3; 7 positions agree with TRBD1. V shed 5 bases and J 0 bases; nucleotides not matched to a gene: 4. The germline CDR1 and CDR2 sequences are SEHNR and FQNEAQ (reference sequence). CDR3 size: 15 residues. The CDR3 nucleotides read TGTGCCAGCAGCGACGACAGGGTCTCTGGAAACACCATATATTTT. It translates to CASSDDRVSGNTIYF.

The V and J genes are TRBV7-9 and TRBJ2-2, with D maybe TRBD2 (5 bases). Trimming stripped 5 bases from V and 6 bases from J, with 13 bases between. In germline, CDR1 is SEHNR, CDR2 FQNEAQ (reference sequence). This CDR3 spans 14 amino acids. The CDR3 DNA reads as TGTGCCAGCAGCCCGCCTCTAGCCCCCGGGGAGCTGTTTTTT. This translates into CASSPPLAPGELFF. The full variable domain, its missing parts supplied by reference TRBV7-9 and TRBJ2-2, is DTGVSQNPRHKITKRGQNVTFRCDPISEHNRLYWYRQTLGQGPEFLTYFQNEAQLEKSRLLSDRFSAERPKGSFSTLEIQRTEQGDSAMYLCASSPPLAPGELFFGEGSRLTVL.

The chain is built from TRBV27 and TRBJ2-1; 9 bases are a match to TRBD2. J gave up 10 bases and V 3 bases, and 10 bases lay outside the gene matches. This CDR3 spans 15 amino acids. Looked up from germline, CDR1 is MNHEY and CDR2 is SMNVEV (reference sequence). CDR3 DNA sequence: TGTGCCAGCAGTTTCCTGCGGGAGGGCCGTAGAGAGCAGTTCTTC. It specifies CASSFLREGRREQFF.

The chain uses TRBV25-1 and TRBJ1-2; no definite D call. V gave up 4 bases and J gave up 6 bases, with 18 bases separating them. CDR1 and CDR2 (germline): MGHDK, SYGVNS. This CDR3 has 15 amino acids. CDR3 bases: TGTGCCAGCAGTGGATTGGTCGTAAGGGATGATGGCTACACCTTC. Its protein is CASSGLVVRDDGYTF.

The chain is built from TRBV2 and TRBJ1-5; D remains unclear. The germline V and J ends were trimmed by 7 bases and 1 base, with 8 bases remaining between them. This CDR3 contains 13 residues. From germline, CDR1 is SNHLY and CDR2 FYNNEI. CDR3 sequence (DNA): TGTGCCAGCATATTGGAAAGCAATCAGCCCCAGCATTTT. Its translation: CASILESNQPQHF. Using reference TRBV2 and TRBJ1-5 for the parts outside the CDR3, the full variable domain is EPEVTQTPSHQVTQMGQEVILRCVPISNHLYFYWYRQILGQKVEFLVSFYNNEISEKSEIFDDQFSVERPDGSNFTLKIRSTKLEDSAMYFCASILESNQPQHFGDGTRLSIL.

This clone has just a few counts. V usage is TRBV24-1 and J usage is TRBJ1-3; 7 bases align to TRBD1. V shed 1 base, J shed 0 bases, and the junction held 8 bases outside the gene matches. The CDR3 runs to 18 residues. The germline V gene has CDR1 KGHDR and CDR2 SFDVKD. CDR3 residues: CATSDFGQVHHSGNTIYF. CDR3 coding DNA: TGTGCCACCAGTGATTTCGGACAGGTCCATCACTCTGGAAACACCATATATTTT.

This clone was detected a few times. The chain couples TRBV27 to TRBJ2-2; D is perhaps TRBD1 (6 bases). CDR1 and CDR2 (germline): MNHEY, SMNVEV (reference sequence). V gave up 2 bases and J gave up 1 base, with 8 bases separating them. This CDR3 is built from 15 residues. The CDR3 loop reads CASSLKQGNTGELFF. The CDR3 region has the DNA TGTGCCAGCAGTTTAAAACAGGGGAACACCGGGGAGCTGTTTTTT.

This chain connects TRBV19 to TRBJ1-5; tentatively, D is TRBD1 (5 bases). CDR3 length: 14 residues. Germline V lookup: CDR1 LNHDA, CDR2 SQIVND (reference sequence). Trimming pared 1 base from V and 3 bases from J, leaving 7 bases between. The chain's CDR3 is CASSIVGLNQPQHF. The DNA for the CDR3 is TGTGCCAGTAGTATAGTGGGGCTCAATCAGCCCCAGCATTTT.

V is TRBV12-3 or TRBV12-4 and J is TRBJ1-5, with D possibly being TRBD1 (5 bases). V gave up 6 bases and J gave up 8 bases, with 14 bases separating them. CDR3 length: 13 residues. Here the CDR3 reads CASSRRGREPQHF. The CDR3 DNA reads TGTGCCAGCAGCCGTAGGGGCCGGGAGCCCCAGCATTTT.

The J gene is TRBJ2-7, the V gene TRBV6-2 or TRBV6-3; TRBD2 aligns across 7 bases. Germline CDR1 MNHEY, CDR2 SVGEGT. This CDR3 has 14 amino acids. The junction had 8 bases not matched to a gene; V was cut back by 5 bases and J by 4 bases. As DNA, the CDR3 is TGTGCCAGCAGTCCCTGGCCTAGCGGTTACGAGCAGTACTTC. This encodes CASSPWPSGYEQYF.

The chain couples TRBV25-1 to TRBJ2-7, with TRBD1 matching 9 bases. This CDR3 is built from 13 residues. CDR1 is MGHDK, CDR2 SYGVNS, per germline. V was pared by 11 bases and J by 3 bases, with 8 bases of the junction left unmatched. The CDR3 sequence: CARGRTGDYEQYF. In nucleotides, the CDR3 is TGTGCCCGAGGGAGGACAGGGGACTACGAGCAGTACTTC.

The genes are TRBV6-6 and TRBJ2-2, with 7 nucleotides matching TRBD1. Germline lookup yields CDR1 MNHNY and CDR2 SVGAGI (reference sequence). V was clipped by 6 bases and J by 7 bases; unmatched bases: 5. The CDR3 spans 13 residues. The CDR3 region is CASRRQGGGELFF. The CDR3 DNA reads TGTGCCAGCAGAAGACAGGGTGGCGGGGAGCTGTTTTTT.

The chain joins TRBV30 to TRBJ2-7; D is tentatively TRBD1 or TRBD2 (5 bases each). CDR3 length equals 12 residues. V lost 1 base, J lost 6 bases, and 10 bases lay in between. Germline lookup yields CDR1 GTSNPN and CDR2 SVGIG (reference sequence). Written as DNA, the CDR3 is TGTGCCTGGAGTGATCAGAGGGGCGAGCAGTACTTC. Translated: CAWSDQRGEQYF.

The chain is built from TRBV6-1 and TRBJ1-5, with D unclear. The CDR3 loop spans 16 amino acids. CDR1 and CDR2 from the germline V gene are MNHNS and SASEGT. V dropped 0 bases and J dropped 6 bases, with 15 bases sitting between them. The CDR3 DNA is TGTGCCAGCAGTGAAGCGCTGCAGACTCCCAGTCAGCCCCAGCATTTT. Amino acids: CASSEALQTPSQPQHF.

This CDR3 is CASSFVLAGDKNIQYF. The CDR3 nucleotides read TGTGCCAGCAGTTTTGTACTAGCGGGGGACAAAAACATTCAGTACTTC. V usage is TRBV6-2 or TRBV6-3 and J usage is TRBJ2-4; TRBD2 agrees at 11 bases. The germline V gene encodes CDR1 MNHEY and CDR2 SVGEGT. CDR3 length equals 16 residues. V dropped 4 bases and J dropped 3; count of bases not matched to a gene: 5.

This clone turned up a few times. The chain is built from TRBV2 and TRBJ1-4; 9 nucleotides line up with TRBD1. CDR3 size: 12 residues. CDR1 is SNHLY and CDR2 is FYNNEI in the germline V gene. Trimming took 6 bases from V and 10 from J; bases not matched to a gene: 3. CDR3 in DNA: TGTGCCAGCAGACTGACAGGGGGAAAACTGTTTTTT. It codes for CASRLTGGKLFF.

J is TRBJ2-1 and V is TRBV10-2; D is perhaps TRBD2 (6 bases). Trimming removed 7 bases from V and 5 bases from J, with 15 bases in between. Germline V gene sequence: CDR1 WSHSY, CDR2 SAAADI. The CDR3 length is 14 residues. The CDR3 nucleotides read TGCGCCAGCAAGGGTCGGGAGTTCGACAATGAGCAGTTCTTC. Its protein product is CASKGREFDNEQFF.